This T cell receptor beta chain is drawn from a study of regulatory T cells in long-lasting Graves disease. This CDR3 spans 16 amino acids. CDR1 is SGHKS and CDR2 is YYEKEE in the germline V gene (reference sequence). Trimming cost V 4 bases and J 3 bases; bases outside gene matches: 8. In building TCR beta libraries, iRepertoire HTBI primers were used together with Arm-PCR of CDR3 regions. TCRdb processed the multiplex PCR reads anew with MiXCR; each CDR3 protein has one entry. The sample has 250,000 or so distinct CDR3 sequences, around 21% seen once. The time point is: newly diagnosed GD, antithyroid drugs for less than 3 months. PBMCs provided the RNA from which the TCR library was made.

This specimen was peripheral blood mononuclear cells (PBMCs), taken at new diagnosis, from a patient treated with antithyroid drugs. The chain couples TRBV5-5 to TRBJ2-3; 10 positions match TRBD1. This clonotype was sampled from a female donor with Graves disease. The CDR3, as DNA: TGTGCCAGCAGCCAAAGACAGGGGGCGAGGACAGATACGCAGTATTTT. Residues: CASSQRQGARTDTQYF.